The 9 T cell receptor beta chains below all came from one sample that was sequenced in a study of T cell responses to AZD1222 COVID-19 vaccine. The data were produced by immunoSEQ multiplex PCR, yet TCRdb's version contains in-frame clones alone and is incomplete. This table holds 100,000 to 150,000 clones, around nine tenths found once. The sample here was peripheral blood, taken on day 0 of AZD1222 vaccination. All receptors come from an adult in good health.

V gene TRBV19 combines with J gene TRBJ1-5, with 10 bases identical to TRBD1. Per the germline V gene, CDR1 is LNHDA and CDR2 is SQIVND (reference sequence). The V and J ends lost 2 bases and 0 bases, in that order; junction bases with no gene match: 10. CDR3 length equals 19 residues. CDR3: CASSIKPWDRGNSNQPQHF. The CDR3 DNA sequence: TGTGCCAGTAGTATAAAGCCGTGGGACAGGGGTAATAGCAATCAGCCCCAGCATTTT. The full variable domain, rest sourced from reference TRBV19 and TRBJ1-5, is DGGITQSPKYLFRKEGQNVTLSCEQNLNHDAMYWYRQDPGQGLRLIYYSQIVNDFQKGDIAEGYSVSREKKESFPLTVTSAQKNPTAFYLCASSIKPWDRGNSNQPQHFGDGTRLSIL.

The chain employs TRBV18 and TRBJ2-7; D may match TRBD1 or TRBD2 (5 bases each). Trimming cost V 1 base and J 4 bases, with 14 bases left between them. This CDR3 is 15 amino acids long. Germline V CDR1 and CDR2: KGHSH, LQKENI. The CDR3 here is CASSPLGTDTYEQYF. The CDR3 DNA sequence: TGTGCCAGCTCACCACTCGGGACGGACACATACGAGCAGTACTTC.

V usage is TRBV28 and J usage is TRBJ1-1; D perhaps matches TRBD1 (5 bases). CDR3 length: 14 residues. Trimming pared 4 bases from V and 11 bases from J, leaving 20 bases between. Germline assignment: CDR1 MDHEN and CDR2 SYDVKM. The CDR3: CASSSPGKRLQAFF. The CDR3 DNA reads TGTGCCAGCAGTTCACCAGGGAAGAGGCTGCAGGCTTTCTTT. The full variable domain, its missing parts supplied by reference TRBV28 and TRBJ1-1, is DVKVTQSSRYLVKRTGEKVFLECVQDMDHENMFWYRQDPGLGLRLIYFSYDVKMKEKGDIPEGYSVSREKKERFSLILESASTNQTSMYLCASSSPGKRLQAFFGQGTRLTVV.

This clone was recorded once. This chain links TRBV18 with TRBJ2-7; D gene uncertain. V was clipped by 0 bases and J by 4 bases, with 10 bases between them. Germline values: CDR1 KGHSH, CDR2 LQKENI. The CDR3 has 14 residues. The CDR3 nucleotides read TGTGCCAGCTCACCACCGGCCGGGTCTTACGAGCAGTACTTC. This sequence encodes CASSPPAGSYEQYF.

The chain joins TRBV27 to TRBJ2-2, with 9 bases that match TRBD1. Looked up from germline, CDR1 is MNHEY and CDR2 is SMNVEV (reference sequence). There are 13 residues in the CDR3. With 6 bases clipped from V and 5 bases from J, the junction kept 1 base outside the gene matches. The CDR3 coding sequence is TGTGCCAGCAGCGGGACAGGGACCGGGGAGCTGTTTTTT. It yields the protein CASSGTGTGELFF.

The chain carries TRBV5-6 and TRBJ1-5; D is ambiguous. V was cut by 1 base and J by 2 bases, with 13 bases left in between. The CDR3 covers 16 residues. Germline CDR1 is SGHDT and CDR2 is YYEEEE. CDR3 residues: CASSLYLTRGNQPQHF. The CDR3 region has the DNA TGTGCCAGCAGCTTGTACCTCACCCGGGGCAATCAGCCCCAGCATTTT.

The rearrangement uses TRBV14 and TRBJ1-5; D is unclear. Per germline, CDR1 SGHDN and CDR2 FVKESK. V lost 0 bases, J lost 6 bases, and 0 bases lay in between. This CDR3 spans 11 amino acids. The CDR3 sequence is CASSQDQPQHF. Here the CDR3 DNA reads TGTGCCAGCAGCCAAGATCAGCCCCAGCATTTT.

This chain uses TRBV29-1 with TRBJ1-2; 10 bases are a match to TRBD1. The J segment lost 5 bases and the V segment lost 5 bases, leaving 2 bases of the junction unmatched. CDR1 and CDR2 from the germline V gene are SQVTM and ANQGSEA. The CDR3 consists of 12 residues. CDR3 sequence (DNA): TGCAGCGTTCGGACAGGGGGATATGGCTACACCTTC. Its translation is CSVRTGGYGYTF.

The gene calls are TRBV7-2 and TRBJ1-2; 7 bases align to TRBD1. Germline CDR1 SGHTA, CDR2 FQGNSA. The CDR3 sequence is 14 residues long. With 2 bases clipped from V and 8 bases from J, the junction kept 8 bases outside the gene matches. The CDR3 spells CASSLLTGTEGYTF. The DNA of the CDR3 is TGTGCCAGCAGCTTATTGACAGGGACAGAAGGCTACACCTTC.